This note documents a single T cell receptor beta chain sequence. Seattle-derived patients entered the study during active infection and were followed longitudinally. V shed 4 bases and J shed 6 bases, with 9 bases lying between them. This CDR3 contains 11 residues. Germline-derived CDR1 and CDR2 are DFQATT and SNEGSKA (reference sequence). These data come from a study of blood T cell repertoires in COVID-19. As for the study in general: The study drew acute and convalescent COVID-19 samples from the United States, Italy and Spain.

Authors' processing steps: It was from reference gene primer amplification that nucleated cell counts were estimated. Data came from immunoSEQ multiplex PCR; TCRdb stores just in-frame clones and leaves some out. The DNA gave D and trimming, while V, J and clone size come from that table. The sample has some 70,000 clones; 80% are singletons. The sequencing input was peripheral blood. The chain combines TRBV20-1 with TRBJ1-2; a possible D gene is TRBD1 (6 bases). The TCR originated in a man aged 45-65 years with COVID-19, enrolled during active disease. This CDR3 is CSAMGADGYTF. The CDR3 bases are TGCAGTGCTATGGGGGCGGATGGCTACACCTTC.